What follows are 21 T cell receptor beta chains derived from one specimen sequenced in a study of blood T cell repertoires in COVID-19. Sequencing used immunoSEQ multiplex PCR; TCRdb keeps in-frame clones, though not all of them. This table has 50,000 to 60,000 clones, approximately 90% appearing once. The specimen sequenced was peripheral blood. The source is a woman over 75 with acute or convalescent COVID-19.

This clone was detected only a few times. The chain employs TRBV6-5 and TRBJ2-7; no reliable D call. The V gene's germline CDR1 is MNHEY and CDR2 SVGAGI. With 6 bases removed from V and 0 bases from J, the gap between germline ends came to 6 bases. This CDR3 spans 12 amino acids. The CDR3 loop is CASRVSSYEQYF. The CDR3 bases are TGTGCCAGCAGAGTGAGCTCCTACGAGCAGTACTTC.

The chain uses TRBV9 and TRBJ1-6; 8 nucleotides agree with TRBD1. The CDR3 has 18 amino acids. V dropped 4 bases and J dropped 0; count of bases not matched to a gene: 9. Germline CDR1 SGDLS, CDR2 YYNGEE. The CDR3 loop is CASSIHSGGSSYNSPLHF. The CDR3 DNA follows: TGTGCCAGCAGCATCCACTCAGGGGGCAGCTCCTATAATTCACCCCTCCACTTT. The full variable domain, rest sourced from reference TRBV9 and TRBJ1-6, is DSGVTQTPKHLITATGQRVTLRCSPRSGDLSVYWYQQSLDQGLQFLIQYYNGEERAKGNILERFSAQQFPDLHSELNLSSLELGDSALYFCASSIHSGGSSYNSPLHFGNGTRLTVT.

The chain recombines TRBV6-1 with TRBJ1-2; TRBD1 aligns across 9 bases. The germline CDR1 and CDR2 sequences are MNHNS and SASEGT. There are 17 residues in the CDR3. Trimming cost V 0 bases and J 4 bases; bases outside gene matches: 9. The CDR3 nucleotides read TGTGCCAGCAGTGAAGCCGGGACAGGGCCTCGGGGCTATGGCTACACCTTC. Translating it yields CASSEAGTGPRGYGYTF.

The chain has TRBV7-3 and TRBJ2-1; perhaps TRBD2 as D (5 bases). Germline V gives CDR1 SGHTA, CDR2 FQGTGA. The V end lost 0 bases, the J end lost 6 bases, and 12 bases lay between the germline ends. The CDR3 runs to 15 residues. The CDR3 loop reads CASSLTLPTSNEQFF. CDR3 DNA: TGTGCCAGCAGCTTAACTTTACCTACTAGCAATGAGCAGTTCTTC.

V gene TRBV5-1 combines with J gene TRBJ1-3; perhaps TRBD1 as D (5 bases). CDR3 length equals 16 residues. From germline, CDR1 is SGHRS and CDR2 YFSETQ. V lost 0 bases and J lost 2, with 12 bases in between. The CDR3, as DNA: TGCGCCAGCAGCTTGGCAGGGCGAAACACTGGAAACACCATATATTTT. Translating it yields CASSLAGRNTGNTIYF.

J is TRBJ1-1 and V is TRBV19; TRBD1 matches 7 bases. The trim removed 7 bases at V and 0 bases at J, leaving 8 bases unmatched. The CDR3 sequence is 15 residues long. In germline, CDR1 is LNHDA, CDR2 SQIVND (reference sequence). CDR3 amino acids: CASNRGRTVNTEAFF. The CDR3 DNA reads as TGTGCCAGTAACAGGGGCCGCACGGTGAACACTGAAGCTTTCTTT.

As concerns this clone: In the same sample, other DNA sequences code for this CDR3. The V gene is TRBV7-2, the J gene TRBJ1-3, with D perhaps TRBD1 (5 bases). Per the germline V gene, CDR1 is SGHTA and CDR2 is FQGNSA. The CDR3 spans 15 residues. V lost 5 bases and J 0 bases, leaving 11 bases between the germline ends. The CDR3: CASSRDSSSGNTIYF. The CDR3 DNA reads as TGTGCCAGCAGCCGGGACTCAAGCTCTGGAAACACCATATATTTT.

The chain joins TRBV6-6 to TRBJ1-5; D is possibly TRBD1 (5 bases). Deletions cut 6 bases from V and 7 bases from J, with 16 bases between. CDR3 size: 14 residues. Germline V gives CDR1 MNHNY, CDR2 SVGAGI (reference sequence). The CDR3 loop reads CASRLTGGGQPQHF. The CDR3 region has the DNA TGTGCCAGCAGGCTCACGGGGGGGGGACAGCCCCAGCATTTT.

The gene calls are TRBV5-1 and TRBJ1-1; D call uncertain. The CDR3 runs to 15 residues. V was clipped by 0 bases and J by 0 bases, with 9 bases between them. Germline lookup yields CDR1 SGHRS and CDR2 YFSETQ. Here the CDR3 DNA reads TGCGCCAGCAGCTTGGCCCCGGAGATGAACACTGAAGCTTTCTTT. Protein product: CASSLAPEMNTEAFF.

The J gene is TRBJ2-5, the V gene TRBV18; TRBD2 matches 12 bases. CDR3 size: 16 residues. Germline trimming cut 3 bases from V and 5 bases from J; bases unmatched to any gene: 7. Germline CDR1 KGHSH, CDR2 LQKENI. CDR3 nucleotide sequence: TGTGCCAGCTCACCTACCGGACTAGCGGGACGCGAGACCCAGTACTTC. This gives the protein CASSPTGLAGRETQYF. The variable domain in full, completed from reference TRBV18 and TRBJ2-5, reads NAGVMQNPRHLVRRRGQEARLRCSPMKGHSHVYWYRQLPEEGLKFMVYLQKENIIDESGMPKERFSAEFPKEGPSILRIQQVVRGDSAAYFCASSPTGLAGRETQYFGPGTRLLVL.

V gene TRBV12-3 or TRBV12-4 combines with J gene TRBJ2-7, with 9 positions matching TRBD1. V gave up 4 bases and J gave up 2 bases; unmatched junction bases: 0. The CDR3 contains 13 residues. CDR3 residues: CASSWDRAYEQYF. The CDR3 DNA follows: TGTGCCAGCAGTTGGGACAGGGCCTACGAGCAGTACTTC.

The chain combines TRBV27 with TRBJ1-1; 11 bases agree with TRBD1. V lost 8 bases and J lost 4; bases outside the gene matches: 12. The CDR3 length is 16 residues. Looked up from germline, CDR1 is MNHEY and CDR2 is SMNVEV (reference sequence). The CDR3 region is CASRPGTGGRGTEAFF. The CDR3 DNA reads TGTGCCAGCCGCCCCGGGACAGGGGGTCGCGGCACTGAAGCTTTCTTT.

This clone occurred once. The J gene is TRBJ1-1, the V gene TRBV27; no reliable D call. Germline V gene data show CDR1 as MNHEY and CDR2 as SMNVEV (reference sequence). CDR3 length: 12 residues. Trimming stripped 6 bases from V and 4 bases from J, with 9 bases between. In DNA, the CDR3 is TGTGCCAGCAGCGTGAGTGGCACTGAAGCTTTCTTT. It encodes CASSVSGTEAFF.

The rearrangement uses TRBV19 and TRBJ2-5; 11 nucleotides match TRBD1. Trimming cost V 9 bases and J 4 bases; bases outside gene matches: 4. Germline lookup yields CDR1 LNHDA and CDR2 SQIVND (reference sequence). The CDR3 has 13 amino acids. DNA for the CDR3: TGTGCCAGCGGAGGGACAGGGGGAGAGACCCAGTACTTC. Encoded protein: CASGGTGGETQYF. The full variable domain, its missing parts supplied by reference TRBV19 and TRBJ2-5, is DGGITQSPKYLFRKEGQNVTLSCEQNLNHDAMYWYRQDPGQGLRLIYYSQIVNDFQKGDIAEGYSVSREKKESFPLTVTSAQKNPTAFYLCASGGTGGETQYFGPGTRLLVL.

This rearrangement joins TRBV7-8 to TRBJ1-1; D is ambiguous. This CDR3 has 14 residues. CDR1 is SGHVS, CDR2 FQNEAQ, per germline. V dropped 5 bases and J dropped 1 base, with 11 bases sitting between them. DNA of the CDR3: TGTGCCAGCAGCCCCCGGGAGACGAACACTGAAGCTTTCTTT. Translated, it gives CASSPRETNTEAFF.

The chain uses TRBV27 and TRBJ2-7, with D perhaps TRBD2 (6 bases). The CDR3 has 16 residues. CDR1 is MNHEY and CDR2 is SMNVEV in the germline V gene (reference sequence). V lost 3 bases and J 0 bases, leaving 15 bases between the germline ends. The CDR3 loop is CASSFSGTRSSYEQYF. CDR3 in DNA: TGTGCCAGCAGTTTCTCCGGGACTCGAAGCTCCTACGAGCAGTACTTC.

The rearrangement uses TRBV5-4 and TRBJ2-2; a weak D match, TRBD1 (6 bases). Germline V CDR1 and CDR2: SGHNT, YYREEE (reference sequence). The CDR3 loop spans 16 amino acids. V shed 4 bases and J shed 5 bases, with 18 bases lying between them. The CDR3 reads CASSGRDNSGTGELFF. DNA for the CDR3: TGTGCCAGCAGCGGCCGGGACAACTCTGGGACCGGGGAGCTGTTTTTT.

The J gene is TRBJ2-1, the V gene TRBV11-2; TRBD2 is a possible D gene (6 bases). V was cut by 0 bases and J by 5 bases, with 8 bases left in between. The germline V gene encodes CDR1 SGHAT and CDR2 FQNNGV. The CDR3 length is 14 residues. As DNA, the CDR3 is TGTGCCAGCAGCTTAGAACTAGCTCACAATGAGCAGTTCTTC. Its protein is CASSLELAHNEQFF.

The V and J genes are TRBV19 and TRBJ2-7; 13 nucleotides align to TRBD2. The V segment lost 6 bases and the J segment 5 bases; nucleotides outside the gene matches: 7. CDR3 length: 15 residues. Germline V gene sequence: CDR1 LNHDA, CDR2 SQIVND (reference sequence). This CDR3 reads CASSTGLAGVHEQYF. The CDR3 nucleotides read TGTGCCAGTAGCACTGGACTAGCGGGAGTCCACGAGCAGTACTTC.

The rearrangement links TRBV30 to TRBJ1-4, with D maybe TRBD1 (5 bases). The CDR3 has 14 amino acids. The germline V gene encodes CDR1 GTSNPN and CDR2 SVGIG (reference sequence). The V gene lost 0 bases and the J gene lost 9 bases, with 14 bases spanning the gap. CDR3 in amino acids: CAWSVKDTMKKLFF. The CDR3 bases are TGTGCCTGGAGTGTAAAGGACACTATGAAAAAACTGTTTTTT.

V usage is TRBV9 and J usage is TRBJ1-2; D is undetermined. There are 14 residues in the CDR3. V was shortened by 6 bases and J by 0 bases, with 12 bases between the two germline ends. CDR1 SGDLS and CDR2 YYNGEE come from the germline V gene. Written as DNA, the CDR3 is TGTGCCAGCAATGTAGCCGGGTCTAACTATGGCTACACCTTC. It is translated as CASNVAGSNYGYTF. Full variable domain (remainder filled in from reference TRBV9 and TRBJ1-2): DSGVTQTPKHLITATGQRVTLRCSPRSGDLSVYWYQQSLDQGLQFLIQYYNGEERAKGNILERFSAQQFPDLHSELNLSSLELGDSALYFCASNVAGSNYGYTFGSGTRLTVV.